This TCR beta chain is from a study of blood T cell repertoires in COVID-19. This clone was observed a single time. Trimming cost V 1 base and J 0 bases, with 11 bases left between them. CDR1 and CDR2 from the germline V gene are LNHNV and YYDKDF (reference sequence). The CDR3 sequence is 16 residues long. Profiled with immunoSEQ multiplex PCR; TCRdb holds only in-frame clones, not every one. The profile shows 50,000 to 70,000 clones, more than 75% of them singletons. Sequencing was carried out using peripheral blood. This chain connects TRBV15 to TRBJ2-3, with D perhaps matching TRBD2 (6 bases). This TCR was recovered from a man aged 55 to 70 with active or convalescent COVID-19. The CDR3 DNA is TGTGCCACCAGCAGAGTGCCGGGGGATAGCACAGATACGCAGTATTTT. This codes for CATSRVPGDSTDTQYF.